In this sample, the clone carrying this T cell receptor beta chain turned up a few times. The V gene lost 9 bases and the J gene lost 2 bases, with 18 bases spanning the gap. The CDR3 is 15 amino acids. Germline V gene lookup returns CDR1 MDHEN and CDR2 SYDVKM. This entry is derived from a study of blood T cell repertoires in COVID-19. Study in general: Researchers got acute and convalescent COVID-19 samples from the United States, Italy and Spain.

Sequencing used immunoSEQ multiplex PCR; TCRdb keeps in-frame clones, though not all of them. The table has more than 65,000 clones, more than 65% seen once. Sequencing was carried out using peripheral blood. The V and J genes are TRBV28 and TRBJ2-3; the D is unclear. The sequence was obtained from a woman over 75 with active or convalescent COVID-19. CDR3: CASSSPAAITDTQYF. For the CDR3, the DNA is TGTGCCAGTTCTAGTCCGGCAGCCATCACAGATACGCAGTATTTT.